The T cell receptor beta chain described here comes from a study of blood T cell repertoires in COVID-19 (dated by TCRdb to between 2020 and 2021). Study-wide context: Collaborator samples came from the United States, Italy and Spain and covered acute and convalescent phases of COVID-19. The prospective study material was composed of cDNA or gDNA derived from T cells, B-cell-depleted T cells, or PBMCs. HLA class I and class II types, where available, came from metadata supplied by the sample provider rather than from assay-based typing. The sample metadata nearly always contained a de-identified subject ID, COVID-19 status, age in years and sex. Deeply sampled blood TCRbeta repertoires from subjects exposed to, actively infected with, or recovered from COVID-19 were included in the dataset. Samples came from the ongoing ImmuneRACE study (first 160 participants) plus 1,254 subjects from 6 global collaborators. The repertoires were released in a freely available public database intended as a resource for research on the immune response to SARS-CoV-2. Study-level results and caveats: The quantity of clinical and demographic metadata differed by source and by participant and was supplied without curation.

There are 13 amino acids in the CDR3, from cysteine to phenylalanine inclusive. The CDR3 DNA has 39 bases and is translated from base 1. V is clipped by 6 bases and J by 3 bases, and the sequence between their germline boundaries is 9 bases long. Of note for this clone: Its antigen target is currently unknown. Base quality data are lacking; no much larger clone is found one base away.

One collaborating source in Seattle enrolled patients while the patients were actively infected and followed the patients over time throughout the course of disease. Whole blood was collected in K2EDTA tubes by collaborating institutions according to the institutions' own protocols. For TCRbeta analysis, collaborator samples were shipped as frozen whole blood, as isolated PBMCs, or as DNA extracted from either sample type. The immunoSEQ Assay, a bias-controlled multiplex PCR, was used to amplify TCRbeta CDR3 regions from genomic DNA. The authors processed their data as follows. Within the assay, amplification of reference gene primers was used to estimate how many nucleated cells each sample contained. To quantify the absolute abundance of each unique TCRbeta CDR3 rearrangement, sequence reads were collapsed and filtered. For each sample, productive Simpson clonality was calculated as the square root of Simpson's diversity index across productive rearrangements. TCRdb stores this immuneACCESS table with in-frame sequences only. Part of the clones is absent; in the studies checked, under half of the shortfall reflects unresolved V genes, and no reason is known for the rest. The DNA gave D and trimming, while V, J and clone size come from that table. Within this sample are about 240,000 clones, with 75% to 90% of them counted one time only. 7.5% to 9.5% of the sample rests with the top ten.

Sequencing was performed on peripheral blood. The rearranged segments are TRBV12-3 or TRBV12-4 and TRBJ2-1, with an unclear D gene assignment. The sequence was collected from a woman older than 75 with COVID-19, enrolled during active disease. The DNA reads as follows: TGTGCCAGCAGCTCTAACTTCTACAATGAGCAGTTCTTC. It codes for CASSSNFYNEQFF.